This record looks at one T cell receptor (beta chain) sequence and its context. Between the trimmed V and J ends, which lost 0 bases and 2 bases, there was a span of 12 bases. Germline loops: CDR1 GTSNPN, CDR2 SVGIG (reference sequence). The CDR3 runs to 15 residues. This entry belongs to a study of shared clonotypes between healthy human individuals. Replicate PCRs run on sorted subsets employed roughly 190 ng DNA, 30,000 to 35,000 T cell genomes. The protocol was immunoSEQ multiplex PCR, while the TCRdb copy is restricted to in-frame clones and leaves out a portion. Among 2 million to 2.5 million clones listed, approximately 94% were seen once.

This clonotype was sampled from a man younger than 35 in good health. Sequenced sample: naive CD4+ T cells sorted from blood. The sample's subset: CD45RA+ positively selected. The genes are TRBV30 and TRBJ2-3; D remains ambiguous. The CDR3 spells CAWSVTSAHTDTQYF. Written as DNA, the CDR3 is TGTGCCTGGAGTGTAACCTCCGCTCACACAGATACGCAGTATTTT.